These 24 T cell receptor beta chains were sequenced from one sample in a study of cytomegalovirus exposure and HLA in healthy donors. The PCR employed 60 Vbeta primers together with 13 Jbeta primers. Clones were read by immunoSEQ multiplex PCR, and TCRdb kept only the in-frame ones, dropping some. The sample holds 210,000 or so clones; around 73% are singletons and the top ten take 2.1%. The source material was PBMCs. The source is a woman in her twenties or thirties in good health and CMV-seropositive.

CDR3 nucleotides: TGTGCCAGCAGCCAAGGGGGGACAGGGAGCGGCATTCAGTACTTC. This encodes CASSQGGTGSGIQYF. The chain employs TRBV4-2 and TRBJ2-4; TRBD1 matches 9 bases. With V trimmed by 1 base and J by 9 bases, 7 bases remained unmatched. This CDR3 contains 15 residues. Germline V gives CDR1 LGHNA, CDR2 YNFKEQ.

This chain links TRBV19 with TRBJ1-5; D is undetermined. Per the germline V gene, CDR1 is LNHDA and CDR2 is SQIVND (reference sequence). V lost 2 bases and J lost 7, with 9 bases in between. The CDR3 has 13 residues. The CDR3 sequence: CASSIPGGQPQHF. The CDR3 DNA reads as TGTGCCAGTAGTATACCAGGAGGGCAGCCCCAGCATTTT. Variable domain in full (rest from reference TRBV19 and TRBJ1-5): DGGITQSPKYLFRKEGQNVTLSCEQNLNHDAMYWYRQDPGQGLRLIYYSQIVNDFQKGDIAEGYSVSREKKESFPLTVTSAQKNPTAFYLCASSIPGGQPQHFGDGTRLSIL.

This clone was seen just once. The chain uses TRBV15 and TRBJ2-2, with 8 bases identical to TRBD1. CDR3 size: 12 residues. Trimming removed 5 bases from V and 7 bases from J; junction bases left unmatched: 0. Germline V CDR1 and CDR2: LNHNV, YYDKDF (reference sequence). CDR3 in DNA: TGTGCCACCAGCGGACAGGGCGGGGAGCTGTTTTTT. Its protein product is CATSGQGGELFF.

The chain carries TRBV7-2 and TRBJ2-7, with TRBD2 matching over 8 bases. The CDR3 length is 13 residues. V trimming: 3 bases; J trimming: 7 bases; junction bases outside the gene matches: 5. The germline V gene has CDR1 SGHTA and CDR2 FQGNSA. CDR3: CASSLGLEVEQYF. The CDR3 coding sequence is TGTGCCAGCAGCTTGGGACTAGAGGTGGAGCAGTACTTC.

The CDR3 DNA sequence: TGTGCCAGCTCACCACCTTCCCAGGGGGCCGTTGGCTACACCTTC. Its translation: CASSPPSQGAVGYTF. The rearrangement uses TRBV18 and TRBJ1-2, with TRBD1 identical over 8 bases. J gave up 7 bases and V 0 bases, and 7 bases lay outside the gene matches. Germline CDR1 KGHSH, CDR2 LQKENI. The CDR3 is made up of 15 amino acids.

The genes are TRBV5-4 and TRBJ2-7, with 8 nucleotides matching TRBD1. The CDR3 runs 17 residues. Germline V lookup: CDR1 SGHNT, CDR2 YYREEE (reference sequence). V was clipped by 3 bases and J by 0 bases; unmatched bases: 11. Here the CDR3 DNA reads TGTGCCAGCAGCTCCGGGACAGGTCTAGGTAGCTCCTACGAGCAGTACTTC. It translates to CASSSGTGLGSSYEQYF.

J is TRBJ1-5 and V is TRBV19, with D possibly TRBD1 on 6 matching bases. Between the trimmed V and J ends, which lost 2 bases and 0 bases, there was a span of 8 bases. CDR1 is LNHDA and CDR2 is SQIVND in the germline V gene (reference sequence). The CDR3 covers 15 residues. CDR3 loop: CASSITGPSNQPQHF. As DNA, the CDR3 is TGTGCCAGTAGTATAACAGGGCCTAGCAATCAGCCCCAGCATTTT.

V usage is TRBV27 and J usage is TRBJ1-5, with D perhaps matching TRBD1 (6 bases). Germline V lookup: CDR1 MNHEY, CDR2 SMNVEV (reference sequence). The CDR3 length is 15 residues. V was clipped by 5 bases and J by 3 bases, with 14 bases between them. CDR3 region: CASSMEAGVNQPQHF. In nucleotides, the CDR3 is TGTGCCAGCAGTATGGAGGCAGGGGTCAATCAGCCCCAGCATTTT.

The sample holds a few counts of this clone. The chain employs TRBV6-5 and TRBJ2-7, with 10 positions matching TRBD1. The CDR3 consists of 13 residues. Germline V gives CDR1 MNHEY, CDR2 SVGAGI. V was clipped by 6 bases and J by 12 bases; unmatched bases: 11. CDR3 amino acids: CASSRRDRGHRYF. CDR3 nucleotide sequence: TGTGCCAGCAGCCGCCGGGACAGGGGTCATCGGTACTTC.

The chain is built from TRBV7-8 and TRBJ2-2; 9 bases fit TRBD2. Trimming removed 5 bases from V and 2 bases from J; junction bases left unmatched: 6. Germline-derived CDR1 and CDR2 are SGHVS and FQNEAQ. There are 16 residues in the CDR3. This CDR3 reads CASSGRGLANTGELFF. In DNA, the CDR3 is TGTGCCAGCAGCGGGAGGGGACTAGCTAACACCGGGGAGCTGTTTTTT.

The V call is TRBV7-9, the J call TRBJ2-4; no firm D call. V gave up 3 bases and J gave up 2 bases, with 11 bases separating them. Per germline, CDR1 SEHNR and CDR2 FQNEAQ (reference sequence). The CDR3 is made up of 15 amino acids. As DNA, the CDR3 is TGTGCCAGCAGCTTTTATCAGGCCACCAAAAACATTCAGTACTTC. Translating gives CASSFYQATKNIQYF.

The CDR3 region has the DNA TGTGCCAGCTCAGTCGGTCCCACGGGTGGGCAGTACTTC. Protein sequence: CASSVGPTGGQYF. The chain combines TRBV18 with TRBJ2-7; no clear D. Trimming stripped 5 bases from V and 9 bases from J, with 17 bases between. The V gene's germline CDR1 is KGHSH and CDR2 LQKENI. The CDR3 has 13 amino acids.

The CDR3 DNA reads TGTGCCAGCAGCGCCGACCTGGGACAGTGGGGGAATGAGCAGTTCTTC. Translated: CASSADLGQWGNEQFF. The chain combines TRBV9 with TRBJ2-1, with 7 bases fitting TRBD1. CDR1 and CDR2 (germline): SGDLS, YYNGEE. The V segment lost 3 bases and the J segment 7 bases; nucleotides outside the gene matches: 13. The CDR3 is 16 residues long.

This sequence joins TRBV4-2 and TRBJ2-7, with 8 bases lining up with TRBD1. With 5 bases clipped from V and 7 bases from J, the junction kept 10 bases outside the gene matches. The length of the CDR3 is 14 residues. Germline V gene data show CDR1 as LGHNA and CDR2 as YNFKEQ. The CDR3 sequence: CASSDQDRAEEQYF. Here the CDR3 DNA reads TGTGCCAGCAGCGATCAGGACAGGGCCGAAGAGCAGTACTTC.

This clone has a handful of counts. V and J are TRBV10-3 and TRBJ1-1, with 9 bases aligning to TRBD1. V was pared by 0 bases and J by 1 base, with 3 bases of the junction left unmatched. There are 16 residues in the CDR3. Germline CDR1 is ENHRY and CDR2 is SYGVKD. The CDR3, as DNA: TGTGCCATCAGTGAGTCGGGGACAGGGAGGAACACTGAAGCTTTCTTT. It codes for CAISESGTGRNTEAFF.

The chain is built from TRBV2 and TRBJ1-5; tentative D call: TRBD1 (5 bases). The V gene's germline CDR1 is SNHLY and CDR2 FYNNEI. Trimming stripped 5 bases from V and 0 bases from J, with 14 bases between. The CDR3 runs to 16 residues. The CDR3: CASSSTAINSNQPQHF. In nucleotides, the CDR3 is TGTGCCAGCAGTTCGACAGCGATCAATAGCAATCAGCCCCAGCATTTT.

The chain is built from TRBV18 and TRBJ2-5; TRBD1 agrees at 10 bases. V was pared by 6 bases and J by 4 bases, with 11 bases of the junction left unmatched. The CDR3 covers 16 residues. Germline lookup yields CDR1 KGHSH and CDR2 LQKENI. For the CDR3, the DNA is TGTGCCAGCTCCTATGGACAGGGGGAAACCGGAGAGACCCAGTACTTC. Translating gives CASSYGQGETGETQYF.

This clone has more than one count but fewer than ten. V and J are TRBV6-5 and TRBJ2-3; a weak D match, TRBD2 (5 bases). Trimming took 4 bases from V and 2 from J, leaving 10 bases between them. This CDR3 has 14 residues. The germline V gene encodes CDR1 MNHEY and CDR2 SVGAGI. The CDR3 region has the DNA TGTGCCAGCAGTTTTGACGGGAACACAGATACGCAGTATTTT. Translation: CASSFDGNTDTQYF.

The chain joins TRBV6-6 to TRBJ2-7, with a possible D match to TRBD2 (6 bases). Between the trimmed V and J ends, which lost 2 bases and 2 bases, there was a span of 10 bases. This CDR3 comprises 14 residues. The germline CDR1 and CDR2 sequences are MNHNY and SVGAGI (reference sequence). This chain's CDR3 is CASSYAGLAYEQYF. The CDR3 coding sequence is TGTGCCAGCAGTTACGCGGGGCTCGCCTACGAGCAGTACTTC.

The chain recombines TRBV6-1 with TRBJ2-5; no definite D call. Trimming cost V 5 bases and J 7 bases, with 14 bases left between them. CDR1 is MNHNS, CDR2 SASEGT, per germline. The CDR3 extends over 13 amino acids. CDR3 region: CASSTSAVGTQYF. The CDR3 DNA is TGTGCCAGCAGTACCTCCGCGGTCGGGACCCAGTACTTC.

The J gene is TRBJ2-7, the V gene TRBV28; TRBD2 is a possible D gene (7 bases). Per the germline V gene, CDR1 is MDHEN and CDR2 is SYDVKM. V lost 3 bases, J lost 6 bases, and 18 bases lay in between. The CDR3 is made up of 15 amino acids. The CDR3 DNA is TGTGCCAGCAGTTTCCCCCCTAGCGGAGGGGGCGAGCAGTACTTC. This codes for CASSFPPSGGGEQYF.

The chain joins TRBV6-1 to TRBJ1-5, with 9 nucleotides matching TRBD1. The CDR3 contains 14 residues. From germline, CDR1 is MNHNS and CDR2 SASEGT. Trimming removed 4 bases from V and 4 bases from J; junction bases left unmatched: 2. The CDR3 bases are TGTGCCAGCAGTGTGACAGGGGGGAATCAGCCCCAGCATTTT. Translation: CASSVTGGNQPQHF.

The genes are TRBV4-3 and TRBJ2-3; 11 bases are shared with TRBD2. The CDR3 is 17 residues long. From germline, CDR1 is LGHNA and CDR2 YSLEER. The J segment lost 3 bases and the V segment lost 1 base, leaving 6 bases of the junction unmatched. CDR3 nucleotide sequence: TGCGCCAGCAGCCAAGGGGTGCTAGCGGGAGGTACAGATACGCAGTATTTT. Amino acid sequence: CASSQGVLAGGTDTQYF.

This chain connects TRBV2 to TRBJ2-4; tentative D call: TRBD1 (6 bases). V was pared by 4 bases and J by 8 bases, with 15 bases between. CDR1 SNHLY and CDR2 FYNNEI come from the germline V gene. The CDR3 runs 14 residues. Here the CDR3 reads CASSGFVQGDIQYF. In DNA, the CDR3 is TGTGCCAGCAGTGGGTTTGTACAGGGAGACATTCAGTACTTC.